The sequence of this T cell receptor beta chain was determined in a study of cytomegalovirus exposure and HLA in healthy donors. The PCR employed 60 Vbeta primers together with 13 Jbeta primers. Sequencing used immunoSEQ multiplex PCR; TCRdb keeps in-frame clones, though not all of them. The sample lists 130,000 or so clones; roughly 88% were seen once. The TCR comes from a young woman in good health and CMV-seropositive. Input material: PBMCs.

For the CDR3, the DNA is TGTGCCAGCAGCCGGGGGGGGAGCTCCTACGAGCAGTACTTC. This encodes CASSRGGSSYEQYF. The chain joins TRBV7-2 to TRBJ2-7; 8 nucleotides agree with TRBD2. With V trimmed by 5 bases and J by 0 bases, 3 bases remained unmatched. Germline assignment: CDR1 SGHTA and CDR2 FQGNSA. The CDR3 is 14 residues long. The variable domain in full, with the rest retrieved from reference TRBV7-2 and TRBJ2-7, is GAGVSQSPSNKVTEKGKDVELRCDPISGHTALYWYRQSLGQGLEFLIYFQGNSAPDKSGLPSDRFSAERTGGSVSTLTIQRTQQEDSAVYLCASSRGGSSYEQYFGPGTRLTVT.